The 8 T cell receptor beta chains below were found in one sample sequenced in a study of beta chain features in type 1 diabetes. The investigators reverse transcribed all of the isolated RNA, so they sequenced expressed TCRB transcripts. Repertoires were generated with immunoSEQ multiplex PCR, while TCRdb's copy carries only in-frame clones and drops some. The sample contains about 900,000 clones, 17% of which appear only once. The material sequenced was naive CD4+ T cells from blood. The receptors were sampled from a young woman in good health.

This clone was recorded at least ten times. The V and J genes are TRBV2 and TRBJ2-1; D tentatively reads TRBD1 or TRBD2 (5 bases each). V lost 4 bases and J lost 4, with 11 bases in between. Per germline, CDR1 SNHLY and CDR2 FYNNEI. This CDR3 has 14 residues. This CDR3 reads CASSGSGPYNEQFF. The CDR3 nucleotides are TGTGCCAGCAGTGGGTCGGGACCTTACAATGAGCAGTTCTTC.

This clone was seen only a few times. The chain combines TRBV7-2 with TRBJ2-7, with 11 nucleotides matching TRBD1. Germline CDR1 and CDR2: SGHTA and FQGNSA. V lost 3 bases, J lost 5 bases, and 9 bases stayed unmatched. CDR3 length: 16 amino acids. CDR3 coding DNA: TGTGCCAGCAGCTTCTCTCCCGGGACAGGGGGAAACGAGCAGTACTTC. This encodes CASSFSPGTGGNEQYF.

J is TRBJ2-1 and V is TRBV18, with D perhaps TRBD2 (6 bases). CDR1 and CDR2 (germline): KGHSH, LQKENI. Trimming cost V 2 bases and J 8 bases, with 13 bases left between them. CDR3 length equals 14 residues. DNA for the CDR3: TGTGCCAGCTCACCAGGACGGGAGAGAGATGAGCAGTTCTTC. Amino acids: CASSPGRERDEQFF.

This clone was counted between two and nine times. V is TRBV7-2 and J is TRBJ2-3, with 10 bases that match TRBD1. From germline, CDR1 is SGHTA and CDR2 FQGNSA. The J segment lost 7 bases and the V segment lost 3 bases, leaving 7 bases of the junction unmatched. CDR3 length: 15 amino acids. The CDR3 loop is CASSLRTGGRNTQYF. The CDR3 region has the DNA TGTGCCAGCAGCTTGAGGACAGGGGGAAGGAATACGCAGTATTTT.

The chain recombines TRBV5-4 with TRBJ2-7; 8 nucleotides match TRBD1. Germline-derived CDR1 and CDR2 are SGHNT and YYREEE (reference sequence). The J segment lost 0 bases and the V segment lost 4 bases, leaving 6 bases of the junction unmatched. The CDR3 is made up of 15 amino acids. CDR3 sequence reads: CASSTGQASSYEQYF. The CDR3 bases are TGTGCCAGCAGCACGGGACAGGCTAGCTCCTACGAGCAGTACTTC.

This chain joins TRBV27 and TRBJ2-7, with 8 nucleotides matching TRBD2. Germline lookup yields CDR1 MNHEY and CDR2 SMNVEV (reference sequence). The CDR3 covers 15 residues. With 4 bases clipped from V and 5 bases from J, the junction kept 10 bases outside the gene matches. CDR3 nucleotides: TGTGCCAGCAGTTCGTACCGGGAGGGCCGCGACGAGCAGTACTTC. Translation gives CASSSYREGRDEQYF.

This clone was counted a few times. This chain joins TRBV18 and TRBJ1-2; D gene unclear. This CDR3 has 13 amino acids. Per the germline V gene, CDR1 is KGHSH and CDR2 is LQKENI. The V gene lost 2 bases and the J gene lost 5 bases, with 9 bases spanning the gap. DNA of the CDR3: TGTGCCAGCTCACCAAGCACGGTATATGGCTACACCTTC. Its translation: CASSPSTVYGYTF.

This clone was observed a few times. This chain's CDR3 is CASSWGDYSNQPQHF. Written as DNA, the CDR3 is TGTGCCAGCAGTTGGGGCGATTATAGCAATCAGCCCCAGCATTTT. The chain recombines TRBV28 with TRBJ1-5; tentative D call: TRBD1 (5 bases). In germline, CDR1 is MDHEN, CDR2 SYDVKM. The V end was cut by 4 bases, the J end by 0 bases, with 10 bases between. The CDR3 contains 15 residues. The complete variable domain, with remaining parts taken from reference TRBV28 and TRBJ1-5, reads DVKVTQSSRYLVKRTGEKVFLECVQDMDHENMFWYRQDPGLGLRLIYFSYDVKMKEKGDIPEGYSVSREKKERFSLILESASTNQTSMYLCASSWGDYSNQPQHFGDGTRLSIL.